The clone carrying this T cell receptor (beta chain) was observed a single time. Because the CDR3's place on the DNA is in doubt, the DNA is left out and the CDR3 is given as listed by TCRdb. The data were produced by immunoSEQ multiplex PCR, yet TCRdb's version contains in-frame clones alone and is incomplete. The top ten clones hold more than 2% of a sample with fewer than 450,000 clones, 88% of them seen once. Germline V CDR1 and CDR2: SGHTA, FQGNSA. The CDR3 contains 14 residues when both ends are counted. This entry belongs to a study of blood T cell repertoires in COVID-19. Study as a whole: COVID-19 samples collected from the United States, Italy and Spain covered acute and convalescent phases. T cells, B-cell-depleted T cells, or PBMCs supplied cDNA or gDNA.

Recruits, aged 18 to 89 years, lived in 24 US areas. The sequenced material came from PBMCs or T cells enriched from blood (not recorded which). The chain carries TRBV7-2 and TRBJ2-7; no DNA check was done on the table's D call, TRBD2. This TCR was sampled from a woman in her thirties or forties with acute COVID-19. The CDR3 sequence is CASSLEVARGSLYF.